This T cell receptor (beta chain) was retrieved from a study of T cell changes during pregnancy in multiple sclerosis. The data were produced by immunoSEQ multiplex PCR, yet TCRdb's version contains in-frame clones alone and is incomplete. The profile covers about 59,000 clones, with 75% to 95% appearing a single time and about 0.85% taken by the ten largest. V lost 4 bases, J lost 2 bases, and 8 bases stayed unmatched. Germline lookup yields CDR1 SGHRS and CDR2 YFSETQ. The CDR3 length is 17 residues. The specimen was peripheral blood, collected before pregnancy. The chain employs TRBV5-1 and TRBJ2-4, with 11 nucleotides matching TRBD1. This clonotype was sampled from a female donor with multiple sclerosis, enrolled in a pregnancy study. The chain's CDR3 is CASSAPGQGGSKNIQYF. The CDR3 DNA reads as TGCGCCAGCAGCGCGCCGGGACAGGGGGGATCCAAAAACATTCAGTACTTC.